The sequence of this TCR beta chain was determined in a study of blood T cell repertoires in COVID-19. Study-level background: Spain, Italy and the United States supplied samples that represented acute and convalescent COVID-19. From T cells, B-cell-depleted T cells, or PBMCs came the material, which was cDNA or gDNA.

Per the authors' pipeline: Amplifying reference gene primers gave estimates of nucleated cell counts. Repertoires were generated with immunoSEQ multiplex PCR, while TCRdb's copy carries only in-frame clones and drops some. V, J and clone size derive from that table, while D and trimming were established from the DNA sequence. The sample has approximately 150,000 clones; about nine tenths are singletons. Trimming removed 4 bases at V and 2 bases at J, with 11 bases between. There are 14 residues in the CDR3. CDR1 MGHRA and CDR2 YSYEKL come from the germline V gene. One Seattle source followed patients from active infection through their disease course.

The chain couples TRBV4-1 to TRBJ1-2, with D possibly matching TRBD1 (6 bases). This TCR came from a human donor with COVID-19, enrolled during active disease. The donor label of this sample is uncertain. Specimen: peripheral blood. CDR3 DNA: TGCGCCAGCAGCCTATTAACAGGGAACTATGGCTACACCTTC. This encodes CASSLLTGNYGYTF.